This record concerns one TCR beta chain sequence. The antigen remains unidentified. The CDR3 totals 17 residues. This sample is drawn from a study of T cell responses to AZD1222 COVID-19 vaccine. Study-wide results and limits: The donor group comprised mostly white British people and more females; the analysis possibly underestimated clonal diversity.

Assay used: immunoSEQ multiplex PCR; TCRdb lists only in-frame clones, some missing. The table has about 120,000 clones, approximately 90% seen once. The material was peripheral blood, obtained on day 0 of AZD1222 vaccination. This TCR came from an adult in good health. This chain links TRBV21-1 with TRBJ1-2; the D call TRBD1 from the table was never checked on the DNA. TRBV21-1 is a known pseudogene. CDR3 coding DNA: TGTGCCAGCAGCCCCCGATTGAAAGGGGCCTTTAACTATGGCTACACCTTC. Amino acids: CASSPRLKGAFNYGYTF.